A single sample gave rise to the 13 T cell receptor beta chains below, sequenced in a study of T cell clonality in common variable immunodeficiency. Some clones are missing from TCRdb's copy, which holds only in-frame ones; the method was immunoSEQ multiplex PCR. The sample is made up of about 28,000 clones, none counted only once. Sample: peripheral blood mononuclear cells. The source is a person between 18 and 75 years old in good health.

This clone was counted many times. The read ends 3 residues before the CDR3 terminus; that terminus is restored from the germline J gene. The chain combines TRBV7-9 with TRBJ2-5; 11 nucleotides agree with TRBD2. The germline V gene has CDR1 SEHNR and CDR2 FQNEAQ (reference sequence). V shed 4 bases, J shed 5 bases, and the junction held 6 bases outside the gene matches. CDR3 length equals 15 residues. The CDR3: CASSSIAGGLETQYF. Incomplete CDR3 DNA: TGTGCCAGCAGCTCCATAGCGGGGGGGCTTGAGACC.

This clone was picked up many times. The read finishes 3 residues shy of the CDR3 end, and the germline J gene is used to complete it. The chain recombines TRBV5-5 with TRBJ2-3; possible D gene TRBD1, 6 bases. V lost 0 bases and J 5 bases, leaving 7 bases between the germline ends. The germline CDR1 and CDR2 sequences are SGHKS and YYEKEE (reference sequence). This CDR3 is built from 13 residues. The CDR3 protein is CASSLAGVDTQYF. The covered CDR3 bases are TGTGCCAGCAGCTTGGCAGGGGTAGATACG.

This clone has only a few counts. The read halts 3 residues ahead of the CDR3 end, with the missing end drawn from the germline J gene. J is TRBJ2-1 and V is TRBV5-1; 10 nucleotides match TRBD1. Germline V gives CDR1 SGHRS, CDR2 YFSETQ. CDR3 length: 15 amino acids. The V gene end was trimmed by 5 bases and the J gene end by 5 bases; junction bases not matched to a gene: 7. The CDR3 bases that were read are TGCGCCAGCAGGGAAGACAGGGGGCGCAACAATGAG. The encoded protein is CASREDRGRNNE. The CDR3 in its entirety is CASREDRGRNNEQFF.

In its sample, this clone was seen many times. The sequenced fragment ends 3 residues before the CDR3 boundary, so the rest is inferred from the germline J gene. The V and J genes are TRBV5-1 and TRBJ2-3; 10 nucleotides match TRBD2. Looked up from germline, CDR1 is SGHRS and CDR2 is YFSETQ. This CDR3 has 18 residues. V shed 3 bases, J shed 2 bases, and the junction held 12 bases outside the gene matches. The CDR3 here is CASSSTPGSGGFTDTQYF. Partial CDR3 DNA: TGCGCCAGCAGCTCTACCCCGGGTAGCGGGGGGTTCACAGATACG.

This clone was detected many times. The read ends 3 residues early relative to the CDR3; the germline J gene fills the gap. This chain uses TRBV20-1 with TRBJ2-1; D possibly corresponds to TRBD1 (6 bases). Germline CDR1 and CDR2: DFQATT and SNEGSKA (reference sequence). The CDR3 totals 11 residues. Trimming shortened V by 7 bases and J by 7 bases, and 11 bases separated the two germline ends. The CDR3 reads CSVARGNEQFF. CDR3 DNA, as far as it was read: TGCAGTGTCGCCAGGGGTAATGAG.

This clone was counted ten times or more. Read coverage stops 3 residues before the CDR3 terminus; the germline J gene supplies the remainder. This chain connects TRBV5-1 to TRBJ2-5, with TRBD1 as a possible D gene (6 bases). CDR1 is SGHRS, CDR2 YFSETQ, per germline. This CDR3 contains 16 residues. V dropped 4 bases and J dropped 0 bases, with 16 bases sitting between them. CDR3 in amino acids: CASSLHPGQNQETQYF. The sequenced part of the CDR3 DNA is TGCGCCAGCAGCCTTCATCCTGGACAGAACCAAGAGACC.

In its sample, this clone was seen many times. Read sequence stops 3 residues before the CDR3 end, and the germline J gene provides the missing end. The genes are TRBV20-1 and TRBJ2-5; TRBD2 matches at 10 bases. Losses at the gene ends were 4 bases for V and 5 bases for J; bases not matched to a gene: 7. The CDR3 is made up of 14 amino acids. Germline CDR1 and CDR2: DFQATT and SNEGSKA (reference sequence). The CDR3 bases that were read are TGCAGTGCTATTAGCGGGGGGAACCCCGAGACC. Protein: CSAISGGNPET. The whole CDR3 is CSAISGGNPETQYF.

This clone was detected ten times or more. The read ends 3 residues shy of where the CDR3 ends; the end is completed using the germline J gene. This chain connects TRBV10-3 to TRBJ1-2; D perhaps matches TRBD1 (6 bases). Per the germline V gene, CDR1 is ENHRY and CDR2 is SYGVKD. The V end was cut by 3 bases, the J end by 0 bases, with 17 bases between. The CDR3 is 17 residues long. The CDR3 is CAISDRPPGVTNYGYTF. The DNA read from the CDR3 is TGTGCCATCAGTGATAGACCACCAGGGGTTACTAACTATGGC.

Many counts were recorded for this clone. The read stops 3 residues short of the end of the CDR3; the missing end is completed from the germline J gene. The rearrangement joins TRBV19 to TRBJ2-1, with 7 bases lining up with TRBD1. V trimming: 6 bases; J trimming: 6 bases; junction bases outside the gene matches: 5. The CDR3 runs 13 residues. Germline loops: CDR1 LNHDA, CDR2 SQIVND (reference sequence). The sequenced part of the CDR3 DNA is TGTGCCAGTAGACGACAGGGAATCAATGAG. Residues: CASRRQGINE. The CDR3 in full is CASRRQGINEQFF.

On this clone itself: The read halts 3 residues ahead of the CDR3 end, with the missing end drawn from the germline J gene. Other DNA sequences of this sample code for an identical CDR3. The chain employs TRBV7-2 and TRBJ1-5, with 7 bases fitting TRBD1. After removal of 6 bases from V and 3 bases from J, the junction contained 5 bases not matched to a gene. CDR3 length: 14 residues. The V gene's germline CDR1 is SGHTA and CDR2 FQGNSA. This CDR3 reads CASSPTGANQPQHF. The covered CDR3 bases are TGTGCCAGCAGTCCTACAGGGGCCAATCAGCCC. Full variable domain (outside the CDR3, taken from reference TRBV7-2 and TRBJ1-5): GAGVSQSPSNKVTEKGKDVELRCDPISGHTALYWYRQSLGQGLEFLIYFQGNSAPDKSGLPSDRFSAERTGGSVSTLTIQRTQQEDSAVYLCASSPTGANQPQHFGDGTRLSIL.

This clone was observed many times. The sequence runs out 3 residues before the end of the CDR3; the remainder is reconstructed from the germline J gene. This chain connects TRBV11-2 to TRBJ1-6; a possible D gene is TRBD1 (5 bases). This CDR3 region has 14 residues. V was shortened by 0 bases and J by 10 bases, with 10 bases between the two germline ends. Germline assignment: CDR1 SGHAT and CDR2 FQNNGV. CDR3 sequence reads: CASSLDRVFSPLHF. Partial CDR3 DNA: TGTGCCAGCAGCTTAGACAGGGTCTTCTCACCC.

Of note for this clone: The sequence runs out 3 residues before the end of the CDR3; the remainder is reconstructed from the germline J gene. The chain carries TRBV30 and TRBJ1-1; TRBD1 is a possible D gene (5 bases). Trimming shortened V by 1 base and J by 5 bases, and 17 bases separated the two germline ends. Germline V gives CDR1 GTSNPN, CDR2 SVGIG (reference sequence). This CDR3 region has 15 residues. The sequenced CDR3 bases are TGTGCCTGGAGTGGGGGCCGGAGAGGCCCAACTGAA. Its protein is CAWSGGRRGPTE. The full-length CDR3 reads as CAWSGGRRGPTEAFF.

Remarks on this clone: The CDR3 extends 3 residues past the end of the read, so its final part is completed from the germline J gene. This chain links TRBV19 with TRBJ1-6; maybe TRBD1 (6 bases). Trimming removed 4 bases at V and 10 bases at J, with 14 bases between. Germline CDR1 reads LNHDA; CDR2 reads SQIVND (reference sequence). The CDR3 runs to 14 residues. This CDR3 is CASSTVDRLSPLHF. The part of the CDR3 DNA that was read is TGTGCCAGTAGTACGGTGGACAGACTCTCACCC.